This T cell receptor beta chain was captured by sequencing in a study of blood T cell repertoires in COVID-19. Whole-study context: Some COVID-19 samples were acute and others convalescent; all came from the United States, Italy and Spain. Nucleic acid was either cDNA or gDNA, and it came from T cells, B-cell-depleted T cells, or PBMCs.

Assay: immunoSEQ multiplex PCR; the TCRdb copy retains only in-frame clones and omits some. The sample includes around 50,000 clones, roughly 80% of them seen just once. Participant-given clinical history determined each cohort assignment. Germline CDR1 is SQVTM and CDR2 is ANQGSEA. CDR3 length: 13 amino acids. V shed 5 bases, J shed 5 bases, and the junction held 6 bases outside the gene matches. The sample was PBMCs or T cells enriched from blood (not recorded which). V and J are TRBV29-1 and TRBJ1-1; 9 bases line up with TRBD1. This sequence was found in a woman aged 45-60 years with acute COVID-19. The CDR3 reads CSVLGQGATEAFF. The CDR3 DNA sequence: TGCAGCGTTTTGGGACAGGGAGCGACTGAAGCTTTCTTT.